Listed below are T cell receptor beta chains from one sample, sequenced in a study of blood T cell repertoires in COVID-19. Here immunoSEQ multiplex PCR was the method, and the copy in TCRdb shows in-frame clones only, minus some. The table has 90,000 to 120,000 clones, approximately 90% seen once; the top ten hold approximately 6.8%. The sequencing input was peripheral blood. The source of these receptors is a man aged 50-59 years with active or convalescent COVID-19. Each CDR3 is given with its conserved first and last residue. The D gene is left open where the match is weak.

D,V,CDR3
.,TRBV27,CASSFRPIAYEQYF
.,TRBV11-2,CASREWSSNYGYTF
.,TRBV19,CASRPWAGPNTEAFF
TRBD1,TRBV3-1/TRBV3-2,CASSQRQSGGANTIYF
TRBD2,TRBV29-1,CSARGSSYNEQFF
.,TRBV23-1,CASSQPRQTDTQYF
TRBD1,TRBV5-1,CASSLSEGGNEKLFF
.,TRBV18,CASSPEDSTAKDF
.,TRBV19,CASSIRTVGGELFF
TRBD1,TRBV4-3,CASSQALPGQGADEQYF
TRBD2,TRBV5-5,CASSLALAGDFYEQYF
TRBD1,TRBV19,CASNPRQGAGYTF
.,TRBV18,CASSLERSSNNEQFF
.,TRBV30,CACPDRTSGNTIYF
TRBD1,TRBV11-2,CASSPRTGEGTQYF
TRBD1,TRBV15,CATSRDRGLDYGYTF
.,TRBV28,CASSFGLQQYF
.,TRBV15,CATRESSRAYEQYF
.,TRBV28,CASSHSRGLGSIHNEQFF
.,TRBV6-5,CASSLPGVPYEQYF
.,TRBV6-5,CASSFVTGELFF
.,TRBV6-5,CASGPGATYEQYF
.,TRBV28,CASNQNRPNEKLFF
.,TRBV28,CASRTGQSGSLPYEQYF
TRBD2,TRBV28,CASSNSGRANEQFF
TRBD2,TRBV28,CASSFGVGSGSNEQFF
TRBD1,TRBV18,CASSPRRQGAQNEQFF
TRBD1,TRBV27,CASSLSLDRTEQFF
.,TRBV11-2,CASSLGRGRTNTEAFF
TRBD2,TRBV28,CASSLHLAERGLAGGLKHEQYF
.,TRBV5-4,CASSLERAGNEQYF
.,TRBV12-3/TRBV12-4,CASSLTEITEAFF
TRBD2,TRBV11-2,CASSLEPAGSNEQFF
.,TRBV6-2/TRBV6-3,CASSSYMGTNYEQYF
TRBD2,TRBV29-1,CSVSGGNNEQFF
.,TRBV6-5,CASSYRRSPLHF
TRBD1,TRBV10-3,CATTDREDGYTF
TRBD2,TRBV6-5,CASSPSGPSGTQYF
TRBD1,TRBV7-9,CASKRTGAGNTEAFF
.,TRBV24-1,CATSDFPQNRRNSYEQYF
TRBD1,TRBV11-2,CASSQTGGAEQYF
TRBD1,TRBV28,CASSSGTGGSYEQYF
.,TRBV20-1,CSASEQLSGNTIYF